This T cell receptor beta chain was documented in a study of cytomegalovirus exposure and HLA in healthy donors. Regarding the study as a whole: Associated with HLA alleles at 0.05 false discovery rate in a later analysis were some 16,000 TCR beta sequences.

Primers for the PCR totalled 60 Vbeta and 13 Jbeta. Clones were sequenced by immunoSEQ multiplex PCR, and TCRdb holds only the in-frame ones, with some missing. The sample contains roughly 100,000 clones, 79% of which appear only once. As regards this clone: Its antigen is not known.

The germline V gene encodes CDR1 SQVTM and CDR2 ANQGSEA. With V trimmed by 8 bases and J by 1 base, 7 bases remained unmatched. CDR3 size: 13 residues. The specimen was PBMCs. The J gene is TRBJ1-1, the V gene TRBV29-1; 7 nucleotides align to TRBD1. The receptor comes from a woman in her 40s in good health and CMV-seronegative. Written as DNA, the CDR3 is TGCAGCTCCCGAGGGGGCCCGAACACTGAAGCTTTCTTT. It specifies CSSRGGPNTEAFF.